This T cell receptor (beta chain) was sequenced during a study of molecular identifiers for immune sequencing clone quantification. Making the bulk TCR libraries relied on previously described methods and listed TCR primers. A single record per CDR3 protein comes from TCRdb applying MiXCR to the PCR reads. The table lists around 300,000 distinct CDR3 sequences, roughly a quarter of them singletons. This clonotype occurred many times. Antigen: not known. The germline V gene encodes CDR1 SEHNR and CDR2 FQNEAQ (reference sequence). Losses at the gene ends were 5 bases for V and 4 bases for J; bases not matched to a gene: 10. This CDR3 contains 15 residues. Overall study findings and caveats: Clonotypes surpassing 20 RNA copies contained over 98% of effector molecules, versus under 1% in naive cells. Among approximately 1 million naive cells, as was reported, spiked Jurkat TCR RNA from one cell was detectable.

The sequenced sample was naive CD8+ T cells from blood, with Jurkat cell RNA spiked in. The subset denotes: FACS-sorted CD8+CD4-CCR7+CD45RA+ naive T cells. The V and J genes are TRBV7-9 and TRBJ1-1; 7 bases are shared with TRBD1. This TCR was sampled from a human donor in good health. Some libraries in this study had Jurkat cell RNA spiked in. The CDR3 DNA follows: TGTGCCAGCAGCGTACACACAGGGGTTGGCACTGAAGCTTTCTTT. Its protein is CASSVHTGVGTEAFF.